These 30 T cell receptor beta chains were all obtained from the same sample, sequenced in a study of cytomegalovirus exposure and HLA in healthy donors. Primers for the PCR totalled 60 Vbeta and 13 Jbeta. Sequencing was performed with immunoSEQ multiplex PCR; in TCRdb, only in-frame clones are kept and a portion is missing. The table lists about 100,000 clones, approximately 89% of them singletons. Source material: PBMCs. The receptors shown here come from a man aged 25 to 40 in good health and CMV-seronegative.

The gene calls are TRBV6-1 and TRBJ1-2; D call uncertain. V was shortened by 0 bases and J by 2 bases, with 10 bases between the two germline ends. The CDR3 has 15 residues. The germline V gene encodes CDR1 MNHNS and CDR2 SASEGT. CDR3 nucleotide sequence: TGTGCCAGCAGTGAAGCGCAGGCAGGAAACTATGGCTACACCTTC. Its protein product is CASSEAQAGNYGYTF.

This sequence joins TRBV13 and TRBJ2-4, with 10 bases fitting TRBD1. The CDR3 spans 16 residues. The germline gives CDR1 PRHDT, CDR2 FYEKMQ (reference sequence). The V and J ends lost 3 bases and 3 bases, in that order; junction bases with no gene match: 5. This CDR3 is CASSLTGGPDKNIQYF. The DNA of the CDR3 is TGTGCCAGCAGCTTGACAGGGGGCCCCGACAAAAACATTCAGTACTTC.

The chain recombines TRBV29-1 with TRBJ2-3; D not resolved. This CDR3 is built from 12 residues. Trimming left V 8 bases short and J 2 bases short, with 11 bases between. CDR1 SQVTM and CDR2 ANQGSEA come from the germline V gene. CDR3 residues: CSTWAHTDTQYF. The CDR3 bases are TGCAGCACCTGGGCCCACACAGATACGCAGTATTTT.

V is TRBV27 and J is TRBJ2-2, with D maybe TRBD2 (5 bases). The CDR3 extends over 13 amino acids. CDR1 and CDR2 from the germline V gene are MNHEY and SMNVEV (reference sequence). Trimming removed 2 bases at V and 6 bases at J, with 7 bases between. This chain's CDR3 is CASSLRGSGELFF. CDR3 nucleotides: TGTGCCAGCAGTTTAAGAGGGTCCGGGGAGCTGTTTTTT.

The chain couples TRBV5-1 to TRBJ1-4, with D maybe TRBD1 (5 bases). The ends were cut back, 0 bases at V and 2 bases at J, with 11 bases in the middle. Germline CDR1 and CDR2: SGHRS and YFSETQ. The CDR3 covers 16 residues. CDR3 region: CASSLDGGGTNEKLFF. The CDR3 nucleotides are TGCGCCAGCAGCTTGGATGGGGGAGGGACTAATGAAAAACTGTTTTTT.

The chain joins TRBV4-2 to TRBJ2-7; 7 bases fit TRBD1. There are 15 residues in the CDR3. After removal of 1 base from V and 3 bases from J, the junction contained 6 bases not matched to a gene. CDR1 and CDR2 (germline): LGHNA, YNFKEQ. Here the CDR3 DNA reads TGTGCCAGCAGCCAAGGGAGACAGGGCCGCTACGAGCAGTACTTC. Translated: CASSQGRQGRYEQYF.

The J gene is TRBJ2-2, the V gene TRBV5-1; D remains unclear. This CDR3 region has 16 residues. The V and J ends lost 1 base and 2 bases respectively, with 12 bases between them. The germline V gene has CDR1 SGHRS and CDR2 YFSETQ. The CDR3 DNA follows: TGCGCCAGCAGCTTGTATGGCCGAGGAAACACCGGGGAGCTGTTTTTT. Its translation: CASSLYGRGNTGELFF. Filled out from reference TRBV5-1 and TRBJ2-2, the complete variable domain reads KAGVTQTPRYLIKTRGQQVTLSCSPISGHRSVSWYQQTPGQGLQFLFEYFSETQRNKGNFPGRFSGRQFSNSRSEMNVSTLELGDSALYLCASSLYGRGNTGELFFGEGSRLTVL.

The genes are TRBV9 and TRBJ2-7; 8 positions match TRBD1. The J segment lost 3 bases and the V segment lost 4 bases, leaving 6 bases of the junction unmatched. This CDR3 is built from 14 residues. Germline lookup yields CDR1 SGDLS and CDR2 YYNGEE. The DNA of the CDR3 is TGTGCCAGCAGCCATCCGGGACAGGACTACGAGCAGTACTTC. Amino acid sequence: CASSHPGQDYEQYF.

The rearrangement links TRBV10-3 to TRBJ2-3; TRBD2 agrees at 7 bases. The CDR3 length is 14 residues. Trimming took 6 bases from V and 0 from J; bases not matched to a gene: 3. From germline, CDR1 is ENHRY and CDR2 SYGVKD. For the CDR3, the DNA is TGTGCCATCAGGGGGGGGTTGAGCACAGATACGCAGTATTTT. It yields the protein CAIRGGLSTDTQYF.

The rearrangement links TRBV7-2 to TRBJ2-7; TRBD2 agrees at 10 bases. The CDR3 loop spans 14 amino acids. The germline V gene encodes CDR1 SGHTA and CDR2 FQGNSA. V shed 4 bases and J 6 bases; nucleotides not matched to a gene: 6. This CDR3 is CASSSNRLAGEQYF. The DNA for the CDR3 is TGTGCCAGCAGCTCCAATCGACTAGCGGGCGAGCAGTACTTC.

This clone was observed a handful of times. The J gene is TRBJ1-5, the V gene TRBV27; 9 nucleotides match TRBD1. This CDR3 spans 15 amino acids. Per germline, CDR1 MNHEY and CDR2 SMNVEV (reference sequence). V lost 0 bases and J lost 5; bases outside the gene matches: 2. CDR3 sequence (DNA): TGTGCCAGCAGTTTATCGGGGACAGGGCATCAGCCCCAGCATTTT. As protein: CASSLSGTGHQPQHF.

The chain has TRBV27 and TRBJ2-3; perhaps TRBD1 as D (5 bases). The CDR3 is 13 residues long. V was trimmed by 8 bases and J by 0 bases, leaving 9 bases between them. Germline V lookup: CDR1 MNHEY, CDR2 SMNVEV (reference sequence). The CDR3 protein is CASRQRSTDTQYF. For the CDR3, the DNA is TGTGCCAGCCGACAGAGGAGCACAGATACGCAGTATTTT.

The V gene is TRBV28, the J gene TRBJ2-3, with 14 positions matching TRBD2. Germline trimming cut 6 bases from V and 0 bases from J; bases unmatched to any gene: 8. Germline V gene sequence: CDR1 MDHEN, CDR2 SYDVKM. This CDR3 spans 18 amino acids. The CDR3 loop is CASRPRTSGRPSTDTQYF. The CDR3 DNA reads as TGTGCCAGCAGACCTCGGACTAGCGGGAGGCCTAGCACAGATACGCAGTATTTT.

The genes are TRBV13 and TRBJ2-3; no reliable D call. Trimming removed 5 bases from V and 5 bases from J, with 20 bases in between. CDR1 and CDR2 (germline): PRHDT, FYEKMQ (reference sequence). CDR3 length: 16 residues. CDR3 nucleotides: TGTGCCAGCAGCCAGAGGAGCTCTATGGCACAAGATACGCAGTATTTT. This translates into CASSQRSSMAQDTQYF.

The gene calls are TRBV7-8 and TRBJ2-1, with a tentative D call TRBD1 (6 bases). Trimming removed 5 bases from V and 0 bases from J, with 17 bases in between. The V gene's germline CDR1 is SGHVS and CDR2 FQNEAQ. The CDR3 runs 17 residues. In DNA, the CDR3 is TGTGCCAGCAGCAGAAACAGGGCTGGGAGCTCCTACAATGAGCAGTTCTTC. Protein sequence: CASSRNRAGSSYNEQFF.

V and J are TRBV2 and TRBJ2-3, with 13 bases that match TRBD2. CDR1 is SNHLY, CDR2 FYNNEI, per germline. The CDR3 is 15 amino acids. V was pared by 8 bases and J by 6 bases, with 8 bases of the junction left unmatched. The CDR3 loop reads CASQKTSGGADTQYF. In DNA, the CDR3 is TGTGCCAGCCAAAAAACTAGCGGGGGGGCGGATACGCAGTATTTT.

This clone was counted only a few times. The sample holds other DNA sequences that translate to the same CDR3. The rearrangement joins TRBV9 to TRBJ2-5; D may be TRBD2 (5 bases). Germline CDR1 is SGDLS and CDR2 is YYNGEE. The V end lost 4 bases, the J end lost 2 bases, and 12 bases lay between the germline ends. The CDR3 extends over 14 amino acids. CDR3 residues: CASSPRTGQETQYF. CDR3 coding DNA: TGTGCCAGCAGCCCCAGGACTGGGCAAGAGACCCAGTACTTC. The full variable domain, in which reference TRBV9 and TRBJ2-5 provide the parts outside the CDR3, is DSGVTQTPKHLITATGQRVTLRCSPRSGDLSVYWYQQSLDQGLQFLIQYYNGEERAKGNILERFSAQQFPDLHSELNLSSLELGDSALYFCASSPRTGQETQYFGPGTRLLVL.

This chain links TRBV7-2 with TRBJ2-7, with D maybe TRBD2 (6 bases). Germline CDR1 is SGHTA and CDR2 is FQGNSA. CDR3 size: 13 residues. V was pared by 5 bases and J by 3 bases, with 11 bases between. The CDR3 spells CASSRAGRYEQYF. The CDR3, as DNA: TGTGCCAGCAGCCGAGCGGGTCGCTACGAGCAGTACTTC. Full variable domain (remainder filled in from reference TRBV7-2 and TRBJ2-7): GAGVSQSPSNKVTEKGKDVELRCDPISGHTALYWYRQSLGQGLEFLIYFQGNSAPDKSGLPSDRFSAERTGGSVSTLTIQRTQQEDSAVYLCASSRAGRYEQYFGPGTRLTVT.

The V gene is TRBV7-2, the J gene TRBJ2-7; 7 nucleotides agree with TRBD2. The CDR3 has 14 residues. V lost 4 bases to trimming and J lost 4 bases; unmatched junction nucleotides: 7. In germline, CDR1 is SGHTA, CDR2 FQGNSA. The CDR3 is CASSSWTSEYEQYF. The CDR3 DNA reads as TGTGCCAGCAGCTCGTGGACTAGTGAATACGAGCAGTACTTC.

The rearrangement uses TRBV7-9 and TRBJ2-7, with 9 bases identical to TRBD1. The germline V gene encodes CDR1 SEHNR and CDR2 FQNEAQ (reference sequence). J lost 3 bases, V lost 5 bases, and 17 bases had no gene match. The CDR3 covers 18 residues. The CDR3 here is CASSPEPLGQGPFYEQYF. In nucleotides, the CDR3 is TGTGCCAGCAGCCCAGAACCCCTGGGACAGGGACCATTCTACGAGCAGTACTTC.

V is TRBV18 and J is TRBJ1-1, with 7 nucleotides matching TRBD1. The trim removed 6 bases at V and 8 bases at J, leaving 12 bases unmatched. Germline-derived CDR1 and CDR2 are KGHSH and LQKENI. The CDR3 is 14 amino acids. CDR3 loop: CASSPGQLKREAFF. Written as DNA, the CDR3 is TGTGCCAGCTCGCCGGGACAGCTTAAACGCGAAGCTTTCTTT.

This chain links TRBV6-5 with TRBJ1-1; D is possibly TRBD1 (6 bases). The CDR3 runs 15 residues. Trimming stripped 6 bases from V and 1 base from J, with 15 bases between. Germline-derived CDR1 and CDR2 are MNHEY and SVGAGI. Here the CDR3 DNA reads TGTGCCAGCAGAAACACAGGGACGGGGAACACTGAAGCTTTCTTT. Its protein is CASRNTGTGNTEAFF.

The genes are TRBV2 and TRBJ2-7; D remains unclear. V was trimmed by 6 bases and J by 0 bases, leaving 6 bases between them. The length of the CDR3 is 12 residues. CDR1 and CDR2 from the germline V gene are SNHLY and FYNNEI. The CDR3 DNA reads as TGTGCCAGCAGGACTTACTCCTACGAGCAGTACTTC. Its translation: CASRTYSYEQYF.

The rearrangement joins TRBV4-3 to TRBJ2-5; D might be TRBD1 (5 bases). CDR1 and CDR2 (germline): LGHNA, YSLEER. Trimming shortened V by 0 bases and J by 6 bases, and 14 bases separated the two germline ends. The CDR3 totals 15 residues. As DNA, the CDR3 is TGCGCCAGCAGCCAAGATTGGTTCAGGGAAAAGACCCAGTACTTC. Residues: CASSQDWFREKTQYF.

The rearrangement joins TRBV13 to TRBJ2-7; perhaps TRBD2 as D (5 bases). Germline V gene data show CDR1 as PRHDT and CDR2 as FYEKMQ (reference sequence). The CDR3 totals 13 residues. Trimming removed 5 bases from V and 1 base from J, with 9 bases in between. The CDR3 coding sequence is TGTGCCAGCAGCCATAGAGGGTCCTACGAGCAGTACTTC. Protein sequence: CASSHRGSYEQYF.

The chain couples TRBV28 to TRBJ1-6, with D possibly TRBD1 on 6 matching bases. The V gene lost 3 bases and the J gene lost 2 bases, with 11 bases spanning the gap. The CDR3 has 16 amino acids. Germline CDR1 reads MDHEN; CDR2 reads SYDVKM. CDR3 nucleotide sequence: TGTGCCAGCAGTTTTCAGGGGTCTACCTATAATTCACCCCTCCACTTT. Amino acid sequence: CASSFQGSTYNSPLHF. Complete variable domain (other parts from reference TRBV28 and TRBJ1-6): DVKVTQSSRYLVKRTGEKVFLECVQDMDHENMFWYRQDPGLGLRLIYFSYDVKMKEKGDIPEGYSVSREKKERFSLILESASTNQTSMYLCASSFQGSTYNSPLHFGNGTRLTVT.

The chain has TRBV19 and TRBJ1-1, with 7 bases that match TRBD1. The CDR3 has 13 amino acids. The V gene end was trimmed by 5 bases and the J gene end by 14 bases; junction bases not matched to a gene: 14. Germline CDR1 LNHDA, CDR2 SQIVND (reference sequence). The CDR3 loop is CASSWTGSRGGFF. The CDR3 nucleotides read TGTGCCAGTAGTTGGACAGGTTCAAGAGGGGGCTTCTTT.

V and J are TRBV7-9 and TRBJ2-1, with TRBD2 matching over 10 bases. Germline trimming cut 7 bases from V and 6 bases from J; bases unmatched to any gene: 9. The CDR3 is made up of 15 amino acids. Germline V gene lookup returns CDR1 SEHNR and CDR2 FQNEAQ (reference sequence). CDR3 sequence (DNA): TGTGCCAGCATCCCGGCTAGCGGGAGTGGCAATGAGCAGTTCTTC. Translation: CASIPASGSGNEQFF.

V and J are TRBV5-4 and TRBJ2-7; a possible D gene is TRBD2 (5 bases). Per germline, CDR1 SGHNT and CDR2 YYREEE (reference sequence). The V end lost 0 bases, the J end lost 3 bases, and 10 bases lay between the germline ends. This CDR3 is 14 amino acids long. The CDR3 protein is CASSLGVGIYEQYF. As DNA, the CDR3 is TGTGCCAGCAGCTTGGGAGTCGGGATCTACGAGCAGTACTTC.

This chain uses TRBV28 with TRBJ1-1; D gene uncertain. The V and J ends lost 6 bases and 1 base respectively, with 12 bases between them. This CDR3 spans 14 amino acids. Germline V lookup: CDR1 MDHEN, CDR2 SYDVKM. DNA of the CDR3: TGTGCCAGCAGGAAACTCTTCCGGAACACTGAAGCTTTCTTT. Protein product: CASRKLFRNTEAFF.